A selection of T cell receptor beta chains follows, all from one sample in a study of Graves' ophthalmopathy and Graves' hyperthyroidism. One entry per CDR3 protein results from TCRdb running MiXCR on the multiplex PCR reads. Of about 480,000 distinct CDR3 sequences detected, approximately 15% appear once; the ten largest clones hold about 9.4%. Specimen: blood. The receptors shown here come from a woman in her 30s with Graves' ophthalmopathy. Both conserved end residues are part of each CDR3. Each record gives: D gene, clone size, V gene, J gene, CDR3 DNA, CDR3 protein. The D gene is left open where the match is weak. A clone size is listed for some rows: how often the clone was seen (once, few, many), or a class if it is expanded.

TRBD1	many	TRBV20-1	TRBJ1-1	TGCAGTGCTCACAGGGGGCAGGTGAACACTGAAGCTTTCTTT	CSAHRGQVNTEAFF
NA	many	TRBV28	TRBJ1-2	TGTGCCAGCAGTCCCGGCCAGGGTGGCGGCTACACCTTC	CASSPGQGGGYTF
NA	few	TRBV30	TRBJ1-1	TGTGCCTGGAGTGCCTGGAGCGGCACTGAAGCTTTCTTT	CAWSAWSGTEAFF
TRBD1	few	TRBV28	TRBJ2-7	TGTGCCAGCAGTCTTTCGAGAGGACAGGGGGCTGACTACGAGCAGTACTTC	CASSLSRGQGADYEQYF
TRBD2	few	TRBV6-5	TRBJ2-2	TGTGCCAGCAGTTACCTGACGGGGGGCACCGGGGAGCTGTTTTTT	CASSYLTGGTGELFF
NA	once	TRBV6-1	TRBJ2-2	TGTGCCAGCAGGCCCTCCACCGGGGAGCTGTTTTTT	CASRPSTGELFF
NA	many	TRBV19	TRBJ1-5	TGTGCCAGTAGTGGCGGGCCACGGAGCAATCAGCCCCAGCATTTT	CASSGGPRSNQPQHF
NA	many	TRBV6-2/TRBV6-3	TRBJ1-5	TGTGCCAGCACCCAAGGGGGTCCCTTTAACCAGCCCCAGCATTTT	CASTQGGPFNQPQHF
NA	many	TRBV12-3/TRBV12-4	TRBJ1-1	TGTGCCAGCAGTCGGTCCGGGACACCGGTCGCTGAAGCTTTCTTT	CASSRSGTPVAEAFF
TRBD1	NA	TRBV5-1	TRBJ1-1	TGCGCCAGCAGCTATTGGGGACAGGAAGCTTTCTTT	CASSYWGQEAFF
NA	many	TRBV4-1	TRBJ1-2	TGCGCCAGCAGCCAAGATCAGGAACAGGGACGTGGCTACACCTTC	CASSQDQEQGRGYTF
NA	many	TRBV2	TRBJ2-5	TGTGCCAGCACTCTTAACCCGGGGTCAGGGCCAGGGACCCAGTACTTC	CASTLNPGSGPGTQYF
NA	many	TRBV11-2	TRBJ1-1	TGTGCCAGCAGTCGGGGCGGAGCTTTCTTT	CASSRGGAFF